The rows below give T cell receptor beta chains drawn from one sample of a study of beta chain features in type 1 diabetes. Here immunoSEQ multiplex PCR was the method, and the copy in TCRdb shows in-frame clones only, minus some. The sample comprises under 350,000 clones, around 25% of which are singletons, and about 0.011% rests with the top ten. Sequencing was carried out using naive CD4+ T cells from blood. The receptors stem from a woman in her 30s with type 1 diabetes. The CDR3 runs from the conserved cysteine through the conserved F or W. The order of the fields is CDR3 protein, CDR3 DNA, J gene, clone size, D gene, V gene. D genes are given only for firm matches. Rows may omit the clone size; those that give it use once, few, many or a size class.

CASRPGLAGSTDTQYF | TGTGCCAGCAGGCCGGGACTAGCGGGAAGCACAGATACGCAGTATTTT | TRBJ2-3 | few | TRBD2 | TRBV7-9
CASTQQAEKLFF | TGTGCCAGCACGCAACAGGCGGAAAAACTGTTTTTT | TRBJ1-4 | few | - | TRBV2
CASSQASGYNEQFF | TGCGCCAGCAGCCAGGCTAGCGGCTACAATGAGCAGTTCTTC | TRBJ2-1 | - | TRBD2 | TRBV4-1
CASSLEHAPGANVLTF | TGTGCCAGCAGCTTAGAGCATGCCCCTGGGGCCAACGTCCTGACTTTC | TRBJ2-6 | few | - | TRBV7-9
CAWTVQQETQYF | TGTGCCTGGACAGTACAACAAGAGACCCAGTACTTC | TRBJ2-5 | few | - | TRBV30
CSVVQGANTEAFF | TGCAGCGTTGTGCAGGGGGCGAACACTGAAGCTTTCTTT | TRBJ1-1 | - | TRBD1 | TRBV29-1
CSVDGQGVRGYTF | TGCAGCGTTGATGGTCAGGGCGTGAGAGGCTACACCTTC | TRBJ1-2 | few | - | TRBV29-1
CASSRGLYSYNEQFF | TGTGCCAGCAGCCGAGGACTGTACTCCTACAATGAGCAGTTCTTC | TRBJ2-1 | - | - | TRBV4-2
CATTFGPNTGELFF | TGTGCCACCACCTTTGGCCCGAACACCGGGGAGCTGTTTTTT | TRBJ2-2 | few | - | TRBV19
CASRPTGNTGELFF | TGTGCCAGCAGGCCGACAGGGAACACCGGGGAGCTGTTTTTT | TRBJ2-2 | few | - | TRBV6-6
CASSPAGGQGDTQYF | TGCGCCAGCAGCCCAGCGGGAGGGCAAGGAGATACGCAGTATTTT | TRBJ2-3 | few | TRBD2 | TRBV4-1
CASSFSGSAYNEQFF | TGCGCCAGCAGCTTTAGCGGGAGTGCCTACAATGAGCAGTTCTTC | TRBJ2-1 | - | TRBD2 | TRBV5-1